This T cell receptor (beta chain) stems from a study of shared clonotypes between healthy human individuals (dated by TCRdb to 2019 to 2021). For context, the study as a whole: A couple of women and three men aged 18 to 49 years were included in the cohort. For each donor, CD4 naive and CD4 memory were each given three plates, CD8 naive was given two plates, and CD8 memory was given one plate. Blood TCR repertoires of roughly five healthy adults were deeply sequenced to estimate repertoire size and the extent of clonotype sharing between individuals. To increase sequencing depth and limit assay-specific biases, TCR repertoire library preparation and sequencing were carried out by different laboratories using diverse techniques. Between about 0.85 and 8.9 billion PBMCs per donor were obtained by leukapheresis.

CD8 naive samples consisted of CD45RO-negative cells that were positively selected for CCR7, yielding a CD45RA+CCR7+ population without TemRA cells. Healthy HIV-negative adults with no recently reported acute infections or vaccinations were included as donors. All donors were Caucasian adults living in Nashville, Tennessee, USA. Blood was obtained by leukapheresis, after which PBMCs were separated by Ficoll-Histopaque density gradient centrifugation and cryopreserved in liquid nitrogen vapor phase. Analytical flow cytometry was used to check the purity and quantity of each magnetically sorted T cell population. From each sorted fraction, genomic DNA was isolated and quantified by UV absorbance on a Nanodrop 2000c. To note about this clone: Its antigen remains unidentified. Per-nucleotide qualities are absent, and no much larger clonotype sits a single base away.

TCR CDR3 regions were amplified from genomic DNA by multiplex PCR using the deep immunoSEQ assay. Genomic DNA extracted from each cell subset was distributed evenly over all wells of several immunoSEQ 96-well plates, and each plate served as one replicate. For sorted subsets, roughly 200 ng of genomic DNA, equivalent to roughly 30,000 T cell genomes, went into each replicate PCR. Purified libraries were measured with a Qubit 3.0 fluorometer, size-checked on a Bioanalyzer 2100, and measured again with the KAPA Library Quantification kit. Every immunoSEQ 96-well plate was sequenced on a separate single-read 150-cycle Illumina NextSeq 550 flow cell. As for the authors' bioinformatics: The immunoSEQ output contained only junctional sequences without quality scores, so filtering could not match that applied to full-length reads. To assign V/J genes and CDR3, sequences were annotated against IMGT germline references using PyIR, a Python wrapper for IgBLAST v1.9. Reads were filtered out if the reads had weak V/J assignments (E-value above 1e-6), no CDR3, stop codons, out-of-frame junctions, or ambiguous translated residues. V3J clonotypes were defined by identical inferred V gene, J gene, and CDR3 amino acid sequence. Percentage overlap between repertoires was computed as shared unique clonotypes divided by the size of the smaller repertoire. Richness of each repertoire was evaluated using RTK rarefaction, the Chao1 estimator, and Recon v2.1 estimates of unobserved clonotypes. Generation probabilities for all TCRbeta clonotypes obtained by the gDNA method from a handful of donors were computed using OLGA. TCRdb provides this immuneACCESS table in a form limited to in-frame rearrangements. Some clones are lacking; in checked studies, under half of them reflect an unresolved V gene, and why the rest are absent is not known. V, J and clone size are those of that table, while D and trimming were read from the DNA. The sample table records roughly 2,000,000 clones; approximately 94% of these occur just once. The top ten constitute 1.2% of the sample.

CDR1 and CDR2, looked up from the germline V gene (reference sequence), are SGHNT and YYREEE. The junction shows trimming of 1 base on V and 3 bases on J, plus 14 bases between the germline ends. The CDR3, cysteine through phenylalanine, is 15 amino acids long. Only the CDR3 region is kept as DNA, spanning 45 bases read in frame from base 1. Overall study results and their limits: Based on pairwise subsampling, the degree of clonotype sharing among donors was expected to be affected by sequencing depth. Because the study included a small number of donors, the genetic and exposure-history diversity represented was limited. Even with the large sequencing depth, rarefaction of the sorted-subset datasets indicated that sequencing was incomplete. Sampling was restricted to blood, and TCR repertoires in tissues likely differ from the TCR repertoires found in blood. Naive subsets generally had larger estimated clonotype richness than memory subsets. Compared with non-shared clonotypes, the clonotypes found in all four sorted-subset donors had higher generation probabilities. When a few donors were compared, the shared fraction of clonotypes was about 5.4% for naive CD4, over 3% for naive CD8, roughly 2.5% for memory CD4, and 0.4% for memory CD8.

The receptor was derived from a man aged 18 to 30 in good health. Sequencing was performed on naive CD8+ T cells sorted from blood. The cell subset or site tag for this specimen amounts to: CD45RA+CCR7+. The chain uses TRBV5-4 and TRBJ2-7; confidence is insufficient to name the D gene. The CDR3 protein: CASSLYVGSNYEQYF. The sequenced DNA is TGTGCCAGCAGCTTGTATGTGGGCAGCAACTACGAGCAGTACTTC.